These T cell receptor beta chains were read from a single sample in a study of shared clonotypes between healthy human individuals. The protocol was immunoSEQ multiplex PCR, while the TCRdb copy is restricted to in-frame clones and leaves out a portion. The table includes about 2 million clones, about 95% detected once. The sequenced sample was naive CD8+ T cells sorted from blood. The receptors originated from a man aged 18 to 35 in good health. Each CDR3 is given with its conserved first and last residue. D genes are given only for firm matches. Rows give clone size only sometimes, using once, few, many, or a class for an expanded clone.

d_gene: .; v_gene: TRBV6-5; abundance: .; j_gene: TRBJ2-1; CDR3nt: TGTGCCAGCAGTTACTTAGAGAACAATGAGCAGTTCTTC; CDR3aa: CASSYLENNEQFF
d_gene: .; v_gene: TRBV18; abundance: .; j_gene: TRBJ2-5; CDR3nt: TGTGCCAGCTCACCCCCTTGGACTACAGGGCCCCCAGAGACCCAGTACTTC; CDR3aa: CASSPPWTTGPPETQYF
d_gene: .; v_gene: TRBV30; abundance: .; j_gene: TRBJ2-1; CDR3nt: TGTGCCTGGAGTTTGGTCACCAGCTCCTACAATGAGCAGTTCTTC; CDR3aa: CAWSLVTSSYNEQFF
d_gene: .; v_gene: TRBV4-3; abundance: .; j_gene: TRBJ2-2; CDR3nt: TGCGCCAGCAGCCAAGATACCGCGTTCAACACCGGGGAGCTGTTTTTT; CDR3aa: CASSQDTAFNTGELFF
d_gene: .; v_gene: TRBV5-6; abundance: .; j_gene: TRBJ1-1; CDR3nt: TGTGCCAGCAGCTTGGTTCAGGGAGAAGCTTTCTTT; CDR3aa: CASSLVQGEAFF
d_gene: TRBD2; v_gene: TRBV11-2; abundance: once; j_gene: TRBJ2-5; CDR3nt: TGTGCCAGCAGCTTCATGACTAGCGGGAGTCAAGAGACCCAGTACTTC; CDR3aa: CASSFMTSGSQETQYF
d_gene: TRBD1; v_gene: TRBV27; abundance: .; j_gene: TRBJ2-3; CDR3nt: TGTGCCAGCAGTTTAACAGGGGTTCAGGGCCCAGATACGCAGTATTTT; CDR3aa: CASSLTGVQGPDTQYF
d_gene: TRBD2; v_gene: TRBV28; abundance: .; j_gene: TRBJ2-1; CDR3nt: TGTGCCAGCAGTCCCCAACTAGCGGGATATTACAATGAGCAGTTCTTC; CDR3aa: CASSPQLAGYYNEQFF
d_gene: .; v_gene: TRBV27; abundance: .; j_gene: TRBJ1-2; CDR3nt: TGTGCCAGCAGTTTCCTTTCAGGGGCTAACTATGGCTACACCTTC; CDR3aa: CASSFLSGANYGYTF
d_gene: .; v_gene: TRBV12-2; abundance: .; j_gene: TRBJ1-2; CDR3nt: TGTGCAAGTCGCCCACCTGTGAGAGGACAGAACTATGGCTACACCTTC; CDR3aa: CASRPPVRGQNYGYTF
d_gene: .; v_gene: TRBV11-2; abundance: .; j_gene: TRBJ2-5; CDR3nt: TGTGCCAGCAGCTTAACGGGTAGGGGGGAGACCCAGTACTTC; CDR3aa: CASSLTGRGETQYF
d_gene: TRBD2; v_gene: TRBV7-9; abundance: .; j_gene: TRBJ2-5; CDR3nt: TGTGCCAGCAGCTTAGTGGATAGCGGGGGCCAAGAGACCCAGTACTTC; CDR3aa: CASSLVDSGGQETQYF
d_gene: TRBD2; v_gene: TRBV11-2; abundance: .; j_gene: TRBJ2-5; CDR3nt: TGTGCCAGCAGCATTATAGCGGGGGGGTTGGAGACCCAGTACTTC; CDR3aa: CASSIIAGGLETQYF
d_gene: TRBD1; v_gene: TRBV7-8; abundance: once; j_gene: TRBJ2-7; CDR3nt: TGTGCCAGCAGCTTACCGGGACAGGGAGTCCCTAGTCCGTCCTACGAGCAGTACTTC; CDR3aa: CASSLPGQGVPSPSYEQYF
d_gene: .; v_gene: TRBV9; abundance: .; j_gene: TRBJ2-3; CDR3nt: TGTGCCAGCAGCGTAGCGGCAGGCACAGATACGCAGTATTTT; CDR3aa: CASSVAAGTDTQYF
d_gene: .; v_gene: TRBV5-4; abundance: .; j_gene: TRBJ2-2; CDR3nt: TGTGCCAGCACGGAAGGAGGGGGCACCGGGGAGCTGTTTTTT; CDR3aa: CASTEGGGTGELFF
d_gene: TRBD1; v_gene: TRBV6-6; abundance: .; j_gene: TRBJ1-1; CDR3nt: TGTGCCAGCAGCCCTGAGACAGGGGAGACTGAAGCTTTCTTT; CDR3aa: CASSPETGETEAFF
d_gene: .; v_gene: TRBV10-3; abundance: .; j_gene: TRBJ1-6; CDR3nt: TGTGCCACCCAACAGAAACTCTCCTATAATTCACCCCTCCACTTT; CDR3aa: CATQQKLSYNSPLHF
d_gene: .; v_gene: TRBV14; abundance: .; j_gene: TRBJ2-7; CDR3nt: TGTGCCAGCAGCCAAGATGCCTCTTACGAGCAGTACTTC; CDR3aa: CASSQDASYEQYF
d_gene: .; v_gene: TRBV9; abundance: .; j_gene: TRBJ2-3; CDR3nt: TGTGCCAGCAGCTCGGGGTTTTCAGATACGCAGTATTTT; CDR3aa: CASSSGFSDTQYF
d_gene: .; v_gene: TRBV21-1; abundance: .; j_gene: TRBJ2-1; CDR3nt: TGTGCCAGCAGCACGGGACTACGACCCTCCTACAATGAGCAGTTCTTC; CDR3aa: CASSTGLRPSYNEQFF
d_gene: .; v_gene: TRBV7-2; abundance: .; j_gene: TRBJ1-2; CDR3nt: TGTGCCAGCCTCCCGGGGGCTAACTATGGCTACACCTTC; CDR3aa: CASLPGANYGYTF
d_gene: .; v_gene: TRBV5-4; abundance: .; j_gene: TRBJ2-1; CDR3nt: TGTGCCAGCAGCTTGTGGACAGTGGATGAGCAGTTCTTC; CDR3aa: CASSLWTVDEQFF
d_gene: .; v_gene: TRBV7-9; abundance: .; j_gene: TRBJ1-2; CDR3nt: TGTGCCACCCCGGCGGACTATGGCTACACCTTC; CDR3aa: CATPADYGYTF
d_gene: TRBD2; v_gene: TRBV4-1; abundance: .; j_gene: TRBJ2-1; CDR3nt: TGCGCCAGCAGCCAAGATAGAGGGGACTACCTCTACAATGAGCAGTTCTTC; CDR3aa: CASSQDRGDYLYNEQFF
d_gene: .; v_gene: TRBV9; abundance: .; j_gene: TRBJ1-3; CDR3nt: TGTGCCAGCAGCCCCTCGGGGGGGCTCGGAAACACCATATATTTT; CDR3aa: CASSPSGGLGNTIYF
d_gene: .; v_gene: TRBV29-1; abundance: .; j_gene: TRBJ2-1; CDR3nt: TGCAGCGTTGAAGGGCTCGAAAGCGGCCTTTTGTACAATGAGCAGTTCTTC; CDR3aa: CSVEGLESGLLYNEQFF
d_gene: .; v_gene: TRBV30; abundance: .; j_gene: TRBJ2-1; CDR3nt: TGTGCTCTACTGAATAGGTGGGGGGCCCTTCGGGGAGAGCAGTTCTTC; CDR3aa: CALLNRWGALRGEQFF
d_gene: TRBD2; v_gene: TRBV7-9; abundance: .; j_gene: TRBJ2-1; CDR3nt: TGTGCCAGCAGCAAGGGACTAGCGGATTACAATGAGCAGTTCTTC; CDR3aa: CASSKGLADYNEQFF